This is a list of T cell receptor beta chains from one sample in a study of blood T cells in healthy people across ages. One entry per CDR3 protein, called by TCRdb with MiXCR from the 5' RACE reads. The sample lists 1.4 million to 1.5 million distinct CDR3 sequences, about 43% occurring once. Sequences were obtained from blood. The receptor source for this set is a woman aged 18-35 years in good health. Both conserved end residues are part of each CDR3. D genes are given only for firm matches. Not all rows give a size; the values are once, few, many and, for expanded clones, a class.

V gene	clone size	J gene	D gene	CDR3 DNA	CDR3 protein
TRBV27	NA	TRBJ2-3	NA	TGTGCCAGCAGTTTAGGGTATGCCACAGATACGCAGTATTTT	CASSLGYATDTQYF
TRBV15	NA	TRBJ2-3	NA	TGTGCCACCAGCAGAGTATTGGGGGGTAGAACAGATACGCAGTATTTT	CATSRVLGGRTDTQYF
TRBV20-1	few	TRBJ2-3	NA	TGCAGTGCCACCCTTAACACAGATACGCAGTATTTT	CSATLNTDTQYF
TRBV20-1	NA	TRBJ2-7	NA	TGCAGTGCTAGACCCATGGACCTCGGTCAAACCCACGAGCAGTACTTC	CSARPMDLGQTHEQYF
TRBV12-3/TRBV12-4	NA	TRBJ2-7	TRBD2	TGTGCCAGCAGGTCTAGCGGGAAACCCTACAATGAGCAGTACTTC	CASRSSGKPYNEQYF
TRBV12-3/TRBV12-4	NA	TRBJ2-7	NA	TGTGCCAGCAGATCCGGACAGCTTGAGCAGTACTTC	CASRSGQLEQYF
TRBV9	NA	TRBJ2-1	TRBD2	TGTGCCAGCAGCGTATTTACGGGGGGGCTTAACAATGAGCAGTTCTTC	CASSVFTGGLNNEQFF
TRBV5-1	NA	TRBJ1-2	NA	TGCGCCAGCAGCCCCATGGGGGGGCTATACACCTTC	CASSPMGGLYTF
TRBV6-5	NA	TRBJ2-2	NA	TGTGCCAGCAGTCCCGGGATAAACACCGGGGAGCTGTTTTTT	CASSPGINTGELFF
TRBV24-1	NA	TRBJ2-7	NA	TGTGCCACCAGTGAGACCGCCTACAATGAGCAGTACTTC	CATSETAYNEQYF
TRBV3-1	NA	TRBJ2-5	TRBD1	TGTGCCAGCAGCCAAGTCTCGGGACAGGGACTGTACTTC	CASSQVSGQGLYF
TRBV28	few	TRBJ2-1	NA	TGTGCCAGCAGTTTTTTGGAGGGGAGGAATGAGCAGTTCTTC	CASSFLEGRNEQFF
TRBV3-1	NA	TRBJ2-6	NA	TGTGCCAGCGGTCTATTGGCTCCCCTCGGTGGGGCCAACGTCCTGACTTTC	CASGLLAPLGGANVLTF
TRBV29-1	once	TRBJ2-4	NA	TGCAGCGTTGCCGACCGTGAGCAGTACTTC	CSVADREQYF
TRBV2	NA	TRBJ1-1	TRBD1	TGTGCCAGCAGTGAAGATGCAGGGGGGAACACTGAAGCTTTCTTT	CASSEDAGGNTEAFF
TRBV2	NA	TRBJ2-5	TRBD2	TGTGCCAGCAGGAGCGGGGGAACAGAGACCCAGTACTTC	CASRSGGTETQYF
TRBV28	few	TRBJ1-1	NA	TGTGCCAGCACCTCTAGTCAAAAATTCAATGGGTCTCTGAAGGCTTTCTTT	CASTSSQKFNGSLKAFF
TRBV25-1	NA	TRBJ1-1	NA	TGTGCCAGCAGCCCCAGCGGGGATGCAGACGCGGGCACTGAAGCTTTCTTT	CASSPSGDADAGTEAFF
TRBV7-2	NA	TRBJ2-7	NA	TGTGCCAGCAGCTTATATAACACGGACTACGAGCAGTACTTC	CASSLYNTDYEQYF
TRBV2	few	TRBJ2-7	NA	TGTGCCAGCAGTCTTACACGGACACGACAAGCGGACGAGCAGTACTTC	CASSLTRTRQADEQYF
TRBV6-5	NA	TRBJ2-5	NA	TGTGCCAGCAGTTACCGCAGACAAGAGACCCAGTACTTC	CASSYRRQETQYF
TRBV28	NA	TRBJ1-2	NA	TGTGCCAGCAGTGTATCTGGGTCCTATGGCTACACCTTC	CASSVSGSYGYTF
TRBV21-1	few	TRBJ2-7	NA	TGTGCCAGCAGCAAACCCCCGGGACAGGGAGTTTACGAGCAGTACTTC	CASSKPPGQGVYEQYF
TRBV2	NA	TRBJ1-4	NA	TGTGCCAGCAGTGAAGCGGGGTACGAAAAACTGTTTTTT	CASSEAGYEKLFF
TRBV25-1	NA	TRBJ2-3	NA	TGTGCCAGCAGTGGTGGGGTAGCTCCCCGCACAGATACGCAGTATTTT	CASSGGVAPRTDTQYF
TRBV25-1	few	TRBJ1-2	TRBD1	TGTGCCAGCAGTGAATTTGGGACAGGGTATCTCCTGGGAGGCTACACCTTC	CASSEFGTGYLLGGYTF
TRBV5-1	NA	TRBJ2-5	TRBD2	TGCGCCAGCAGCTTGGTTGGGACTAGCGGGAGCCAAGAGACCCAGTACTTC	CASSLVGTSGSQETQYF
TRBV20-1	NA	TRBJ2-3	TRBD2	TGCAGTGCTTTCCGGGACTACGATACGCAGTATTTT	CSAFRDYDTQYF
TRBV5-5	NA	TRBJ1-1	NA	TGTGCCAGCAGCTTGGCCCCCCGGGGGGAGAACACTGAAGCTTTCTTT	CASSLAPRGENTEAFF
TRBV20-1	NA	TRBJ2-7	TRBD2	TGCAGTGCTAGAGATCTTAGGCGGGGGGACTCCTACGAGCAGTACTTC	CSARDLRRGDSYEQYF
TRBV5-1	NA	TRBJ2-7	TRBD1	TGCGCCAGCAGCTTGGACAGGGGAAGATGGGAGCAGTACTTC	CASSLDRGRWEQYF
TRBV9	NA	TRBJ2-5	TRBD2	TGTGCCAGCAGCTTCTCTAGCGGTGAGACCCGGTACTTC	CASSFSSGETRYF
TRBV7-2	many	TRBJ2-3	TRBD2	TGTGCCAGCAGTTATAGCGGGAGGGCGCAGTATTTT	CASSYSGRAQYF
TRBV10-3	few	TRBJ2-7	TRBD2	TGTGCCATCAGTGAGTTTGAGCGGGAGGGGGACAATGAGCAGTACTTC	CAISEFEREGDNEQYF
TRBV6-6	NA	TRBJ2-7	NA	TGTGCCAGCAGTTACCGCAGAGATTACGAGCAGTACTTC	CASSYRRDYEQYF